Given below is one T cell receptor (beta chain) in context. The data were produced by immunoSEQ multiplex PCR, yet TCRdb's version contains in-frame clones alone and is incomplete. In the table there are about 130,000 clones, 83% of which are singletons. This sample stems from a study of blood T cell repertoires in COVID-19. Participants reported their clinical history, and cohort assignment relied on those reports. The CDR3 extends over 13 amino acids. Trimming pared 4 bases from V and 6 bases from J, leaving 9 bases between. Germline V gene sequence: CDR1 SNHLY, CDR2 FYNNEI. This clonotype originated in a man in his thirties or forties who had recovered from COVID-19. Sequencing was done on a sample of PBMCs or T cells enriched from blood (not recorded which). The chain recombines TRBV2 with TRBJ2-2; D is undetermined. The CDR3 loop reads CASSVLGAGELFF. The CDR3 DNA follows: TGTGCCAGCAGTGTTTTGGGCGCCGGGGAGCTGTTTTTT.